The source of this T cell receptor beta chain is a study of blood T cell repertoires in COVID-19. Study-level information: Acute-phase and convalescent COVID-19 samples originated in the United States, Italy and Spain. PBMCs, B-cell-depleted T cells, or T cells were the source of the cDNA or gDNA that made up the material.

The J segment lost 7 bases and the V segment lost 6 bases, leaving 11 bases of the junction unmatched. Germline V gives CDR1 MNHEY, CDR2 SVGAGI. The CDR3 is 15 amino acids. Original methodology: Using reference gene primer amplification, nucleated cell counts were estimated. Profiling relied on immunoSEQ multiplex PCR, and the TCRdb table lists in-frame clones only, not all of them. Clonal size and the V and J genes are those of that table, whereas D and trimming came from the DNA. This table holds 30,000 to 40,000 clones, roughly 84% found once. This TCR came from a human donor in a cohort sampled during active COVID-19. Sequencing was done on a sample of peripheral blood. The chain uses TRBV6-5 and TRBJ1-5; TRBD1 matches 8 bases. CDR3 bases: TGTGCCAGCAGCCGCTCGATCAGGGGGCGGCAGCCCCAGCATTTT. Amino acid sequence: CASSRSIRGRQPQHF.